These 29 T cell receptor beta chains were sequenced from one sample in a study of CD8+CD57+ T cells in acquired aplastic anemia. According to the study, genomic DNA was the template for TCR beta VDJ and CDR3 profiling. One entry per CDR3 protein results from TCRdb running MiXCR on the reads. The sample lists fewer than 200,000 distinct CDR3 sequences, approximately 48% seen once, with around 13% in the top ten. The patients chosen for sequencing had shown expansion of CD8+CD57+ cells (detected by flow cytometry). The sequenced material came from sorted CD4+, CD8+, or CD8+CD57+ T cells (not recorded which) from PBMCs. Every receptor here comes from a human donor with aplastic anemia.

Many counts were recorded for this clonotype. V is TRBV2 and J is TRBJ2-1, with D uncertain. With 1 base removed from V and 6 bases from J, the gap between germline ends came to 10 bases. The CDR3 extends over 14 amino acids. Germline assignment: CDR1 SNHLY and CDR2 FYNNEI. DNA of the CDR3: TGTGCCAGCAGTGAAGGACAAGGGTCCAATGAGCAGTTCTTC. This translates into CASSEGQGSNEQFF.

The chain couples TRBV12-5 to TRBJ2-3; 12 bases fit TRBD1. Per the germline V gene, CDR1 is LGHNT and CDR2 is FRNRAP. This CDR3 is built from 15 residues. The trim removed 5 bases at V and 4 bases at J, leaving 4 bases unmatched. In nucleotides, the CDR3 is TGTGCTAGTGGTCCCGGGACAGGGGGCCCAGATACGCAGTATTTT. The encoded protein is CASGPGTGGPDTQYF.

This clonotype was recorded many times. In nucleotides, the CDR3 is TGTGCCAGTAGCACCACTAGCGGGGCATCAGAGACCCAGTACTTC. Its translation is CASSTTSGASETQYF. The gene calls are TRBV19 and TRBJ2-5, with 10 bases fitting TRBD2. Germline V gene sequence: CDR1 LNHDA, CDR2 SQIVND (reference sequence). The CDR3 contains 15 residues. With 6 bases clipped from V and 4 bases from J, the junction kept 8 bases outside the gene matches.

The J gene is TRBJ2-2, the V gene TRBV6-4; D perhaps matches TRBD2 (5 bases). Germline CDR1 reads MRHNA; CDR2 reads SNTAGT. There are 13 residues in the CDR3. V lost 2 bases, J lost 4 bases, and 5 bases lay in between. CDR3 sequence reads: CASSDGSTGELFF. CDR3 nucleotide sequence: TGTGCCAGCAGTGACGGGAGCACCGGGGAGCTGTTTTTT.

The sample holds many counts of this clonotype. The chain is built from TRBV11-2 and TRBJ1-2, with a weak D call TRBD1 (6 bases). Germline assignment: CDR1 SGHAT and CDR2 FQNNGV. This CDR3 is 15 amino acids long. With 3 bases removed from V and 6 bases from J, the gap between germline ends came to 17 bases. The CDR3 DNA sequence: TGTGCCAGCAGCTTTGTACAGGGACGGGATGATGGCTACACCTTC. Translation gives CASSFVQGRDDGYTF.

The CDR3 DNA reads TGTGCCAGTAGTACGGGACTTACTGAAGCTTTCTTT. This codes for CASSTGLTEAFF. The gene calls are TRBV19 and TRBJ1-1; D is perhaps TRBD1 (5 bases). CDR1 and CDR2 (germline): LNHDA, SQIVND (reference sequence). CDR3 length: 12 amino acids. The V end was cut by 4 bases, the J end by 5 bases, with 8 bases between.

This clonotype was counted at least ten times. V gene TRBV9 combines with J gene TRBJ2-1, with D hard to call. Germline-derived CDR1 and CDR2 are SGDLS and YYNGEE. The CDR3 has 15 amino acids. V lost 0 bases to trimming and J lost 4 bases, with 11 bases between them. The CDR3 spells CASSVGHGKYNEQFF. DNA of the CDR3: TGTGCCAGCAGCGTAGGTCACGGAAAATACAATGAGCAGTTCTTC.

The V and J genes are TRBV10-1 and TRBJ2-3; 7 positions agree with TRBD1. The V gene end was trimmed by 2 bases and the J gene end by 4 bases; junction bases not matched to a gene: 3. CDR1 is WNHNN and CDR2 is SYGVQD in the germline V gene (reference sequence). The CDR3 totals 14 residues. CDR3 sequence reads: CASSERQGSDTQYF. CDR3 coding DNA: TGCGCCAGCAGTGAGAGACAGGGCTCAGATACGCAGTATTTT.

Many counts were recorded for this clonotype. CDR3 nucleotides: TGCAGTGCTAGAGACGGAGGGGCGAACACTGAAGCTTTCTTT. Translated, it gives CSARDGGANTEAFF. The chain employs TRBV20-1 and TRBJ1-1; D is perhaps TRBD1 (5 bases). Trimming took 0 bases from V and 1 from J, leaving 9 bases between them. There are 14 residues in the CDR3. CDR1 and CDR2 from the germline V gene are DFQATT and SNEGSKA (reference sequence).

As for this clonotype: With a much larger clone just one base away, this may be a read error. V and J are TRBV19 and TRBJ2-1, with TRBD1 identical over 7 bases. This CDR3 comprises 16 residues. Germline CDR1 LNHDA, CDR2 SQIVND (reference sequence). The DNA of the CDR3 is TGTGCCAGTACCCCGACCCGGGACAGACTAAACAATGGGCAGTTCTTC. Translation gives CASTPTRDRLNNGQFF.

The V and J genes are TRBV25-1 and TRBJ1-2, with TRBD1 as a possible D gene (6 bases). The germline V gene has CDR1 MGHDK and CDR2 SYGVNS. Between the trimmed V and J ends, which lost 6 bases and 7 bases, there was a span of 12 bases. This CDR3 contains 12 residues. DNA of the CDR3: TGTGCCAGCAGAACAGGGAATCGTGGCTACACCTTC. It specifies CASRTGNRGYTF.

This clonotype was recorded many times. The CDR3 reads CASSPRGGTDTQYF. DNA for the CDR3: TGTGCCAGCAGTCCGCGGGGGGGCACAGATACGCAGTATTTT. This chain links TRBV6-2 or TRBV6-3 with TRBJ2-3; 8 bases match TRBD2. CDR3 length: 14 residues. V trimming: 5 bases; J trimming: 1 base; junction bases outside the gene matches: 2. Germline CDR1 and CDR2: MNHEY and SVGEGT.

This chain connects TRBV6-1 to TRBJ1-3, with unresolved D. V lost 10 bases and J 0 bases, leaving 10 bases between the germline ends. CDR1 is MNHNS and CDR2 is SASEGT in the germline V gene. The CDR3 consists of 13 residues. Here the CDR3 reads CAIQVASGNTIYF. The CDR3, as DNA: TGTGCCATCCAGGTGGCCTCTGGAAACACCATATATTTT.

This clonotype was counted at least ten times. This chain links TRBV12-3 or TRBV12-4 with TRBJ1-5, with TRBD1 as a possible D gene (5 bases). This CDR3 contains 13 residues. Trimming shortened V by 3 bases and J by 6 bases, and 9 bases separated the two germline ends. CDR3 region: CASSLGDGQPQHF. As DNA, the CDR3 is TGTGCCAGCAGTTTGGGGGACGGTCAGCCCCAGCATTTT.

This clonotype was detected ten times or more. The chain carries TRBV19 and TRBJ2-6; D is undetermined. V lost 4 bases, J lost 0 bases, and 4 bases lay in between. Germline values: CDR1 LNHDA, CDR2 SQIVND (reference sequence). The CDR3 has 14 amino acids. CDR3 sequence: CASSRGSGANVLTF. The CDR3 DNA reads as TGTGCCAGTAGTAGGGGCTCTGGGGCCAACGTCCTGACTTTC.

The V call is TRBV29-1, the J call TRBJ2-7; TRBD1 agrees at 10 bases. Unmatched junction bases numbered 2, after V lost 4 bases and J lost 5 bases. This CDR3 has 12 residues. Germline V gene lookup returns CDR1 SQVTM and CDR2 ANQGSEA. CDR3 in DNA: TGCAGCGTTGGACAGGGGGCCCACGAGCAGTACTTC. Translating gives CSVGQGAHEQYF.

On this clonotype: Relative to the germline gene, one junction end is altered; a read error may explain this. CDR3 in DNA: TGCAGTGCTAGACGCCGTTTTCGCACAGACACGCAGTATTTT. It encodes CSARRRFRTDTQYF. The chain couples TRBV20-1 to TRBJ2-3; no definite D call. The CDR3 is 14 residues long. Germline V gives CDR1 DFQATT, CDR2 SNEGSKA (reference sequence).

This clonotype was seen only a few times. The CDR3 nucleotides read TGCAGCGCAGGACAGGGCGTTGCCGGGGAGCTGTTTTTT. Its protein is CSAGQGVAGELFF. The rearrangement links TRBV29-1 to TRBJ2-2; TRBD1 matches at 8 bases. This CDR3 is built from 13 residues. Germline CDR1 SQVTM, CDR2 ANQGSEA. V shed 7 bases and J 6 bases; nucleotides not matched to a gene: 7.

This sequence joins TRBV5-1 and TRBJ2-7; 9 nucleotides align to TRBD1. The trim removed 4 bases at V and 3 bases at J, leaving 11 bases unmatched. Germline V lookup: CDR1 SGHRS, CDR2 YFSETQ. The CDR3 runs to 16 residues. CDR3 sequence: CASSLEKQGAVYEQYF. CDR3 sequence (DNA): TGCGCCAGCAGCCTAGAAAAACAGGGGGCCGTCTACGAGCAGTACTTC.

This clonotype was counted many times. The chain has TRBV19 and TRBJ2-5; 7 nucleotides align to TRBD1. After removal of 5 bases from V and 2 bases from J, the junction contained 5 bases not matched to a gene. This CDR3 comprises 14 residues. Per the germline V gene, CDR1 is LNHDA and CDR2 is SQIVND (reference sequence). The CDR3: CASSLDRAQETQYF. CDR3 sequence (DNA): TGTGCCAGTAGTCTTGACAGGGCGCAAGAGACCCAGTACTTC. Drawing the rest from reference TRBV19 and TRBJ2-5, the complete variable domain is DGGITQSPKYLFRKEGQNVTLSCEQNLNHDAMYWYRQDPGQGLRLIYYSQIVNDFQKGDIAEGYSVSREKKESFPLTVTSAQKNPTAFYLCASSLDRAQETQYFGPGTRLLVL.

The V and J genes are TRBV11-3 and TRBJ2-1; 7 nucleotides line up with TRBD1. Germline CDR1 SGHNT, CDR2 YENEEA. V trimming: 5 bases; J trimming: 9 bases; junction bases outside the gene matches: 7. This CDR3 contains 13 residues. CDR3 nucleotides: TGTGCCAGCAGCCCGAGGGGGCCGGGTGAGCAGTTCTTC. Translated: CASSPRGPGEQFF.

This chain connects TRBV7-2 to TRBJ2-1, with TRBD2 identical over 13 bases. The junction had 0 bases not matched to a gene; V was cut back by 0 bases and J by 4 bases. The germline CDR1 and CDR2 sequences are SGHTA and FQGNSA. This CDR3 is 16 amino acids long. The chain's CDR3 is CASSLAGLAGYNEQFF. CDR3 bases: TGTGCCAGCAGCTTAGCGGGACTAGCGGGGTACAATGAGCAGTTCTTC.

This clonotype has at least ten counts. Here the CDR3 reads CASSIRTSGGLYNEQFF. In DNA form, the CDR3 reads TGTGCCAGCAGCATACGGACTAGCGGGGGGCTCTACAATGAGCAGTTCTTC. The chain has TRBV7-9 and TRBJ2-1; 14 bases agree with TRBD2. Unmatched junction bases numbered 6, after V lost 5 bases and J lost 3 bases. Germline V gene sequence: CDR1 SEHNR, CDR2 FQNEAQ (reference sequence). This CDR3 region has 17 residues. Looking up the rest from reference TRBV7-9 and TRBJ2-1 gives the full variable domain: DTGVSQNPRHKITKRGQNVTFRCDPISEHNRLYWYRQTLGQGPEFLTYFQNEAQLEKSRLLSDRFSAERPKGSFSTLEIQRTEQGDSAMYLCASSIRTSGGLYNEQFFGPGTRLTVL.

This clonotype has only a few counts. The gene calls are TRBV29-1 and TRBJ2-5; TRBD1 or TRBD2 may be the D gene (5 bases each). V was shortened by 5 bases and J by 3 bases, with 13 bases between the two germline ends. The length of the CDR3 is 13 residues. The germline CDR1 and CDR2 sequences are SQVTM and ANQGSEA. The CDR3 here is CSVPGTFEETQYF. DNA for the CDR3: TGCAGCGTTCCCGGGACCTTCGAAGAGACCCAGTACTTC.

V gene TRBV12-3 or TRBV12-4 combines with J gene TRBJ1-2, with D perhaps TRBD1 (5 bases). V shed 8 bases and J shed 1 base, with 17 bases lying between them. The CDR3 runs to 15 residues. The CDR3 DNA reads TGTGCCAGCGGTGCCGGGACCCAGATTAACTATGGCTACACCTTC. Its protein product is CASGAGTQINYGYTF.

This clonotype was recorded at least ten times. The chain couples TRBV7-6 to TRBJ2-1, with D tentatively TRBD2 (6 bases). This CDR3 has 16 amino acids. The V end lost 1 base, the J end lost 0 bases, and 10 bases lay between the germline ends. The germline V gene encodes CDR1 SGHVS and CDR2 FNYEAQ. CDR3 protein: CASSLVGGSSYNEQFF. DNA of the CDR3: TGTGCCAGCAGCTTAGTTGGGGGGAGCTCCTACAATGAGCAGTTCTTC.

Notes on this clonotype: Given a much more abundant clone one base away, this may be a read error. This chain links TRBV6-1 with TRBJ2-7; 12 nucleotides agree with TRBD2. J was trimmed by 12 bases and V by 6 bases; bases with no gene match: 15. Germline-derived CDR1 and CDR2 are MNHNS and SASEGT. CDR3 size: 15 residues. The CDR3 bases are TGTGCCAGCAGGGCTAGCGGGGGGGTCGTTGAGAAGCGGTACTTC. This gives the protein CASRASGGVVEKRYF.

This clonotype was seen ten or more times. The chain joins TRBV7-8 to TRBJ2-1; D call uncertain. Germline lookup yields CDR1 SGHVS and CDR2 FQNEAQ. This CDR3 contains 15 residues. V gave up 0 bases and J gave up 2 bases, with 8 bases separating them. This CDR3 reads CASSLAIETYNEQFF. In nucleotides, the CDR3 is TGTGCCAGCAGCTTAGCGATTGAAACCTACAATGAGCAGTTCTTC. The variable domain in full, completed from reference TRBV7-8 and TRBJ2-1, reads GAGVSQSPRYKVAKRGQDVALRCDPISGHVSLFWYQQALGQGPEFLTYFQNEAQLDKSGLPSDRFFAERPEGSVSTLKIQRTQQEDSAVYLCASSLAIETYNEQFFGPGTRLTVL.

This clonotype was detected a few times. The J gene is TRBJ2-7, the V gene TRBV9; perhaps D is TRBD1 or TRBD2 (5 bases each). Trimming removed 7 bases from V and 2 bases from J, with 7 bases in between. The CDR3 spans 11 residues. Germline CDR1 SGDLS, CDR2 YYNGEE. This chain's CDR3 is CASGDPYEQYF. The CDR3 DNA follows: TGTGCCAGCGGGGACCCCTACGAGCAGTACTTC.